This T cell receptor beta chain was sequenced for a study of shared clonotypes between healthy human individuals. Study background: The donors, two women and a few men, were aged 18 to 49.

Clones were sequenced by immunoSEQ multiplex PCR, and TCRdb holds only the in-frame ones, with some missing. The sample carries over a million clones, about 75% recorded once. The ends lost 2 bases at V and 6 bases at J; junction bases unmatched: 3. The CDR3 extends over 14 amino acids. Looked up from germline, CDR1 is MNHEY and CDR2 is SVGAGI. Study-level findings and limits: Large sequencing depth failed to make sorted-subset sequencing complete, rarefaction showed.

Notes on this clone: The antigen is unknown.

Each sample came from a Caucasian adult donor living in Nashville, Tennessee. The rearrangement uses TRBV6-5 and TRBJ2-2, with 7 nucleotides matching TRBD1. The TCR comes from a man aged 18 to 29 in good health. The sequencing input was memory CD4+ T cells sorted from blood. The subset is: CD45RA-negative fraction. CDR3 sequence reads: CASSYRQGPGELFF. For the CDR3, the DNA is TGTGCCAGCAGTTACCGACAGGGCCCCGGGGAGCTGTTTTTT.